A selection of T cell receptor beta chains follows, all from one sample in a study of blood T cell repertoires in COVID-19. The method was immunoSEQ multiplex PCR; TCRdb's version includes in-frame clones alone and lacks a portion of them. Here the sample spans nearly 250,000 clones, approximately 85% being singletons. Sequenced input: PBMCs or T cells enriched from blood (not recorded which). These receptors were collected from a woman aged 45-65 years with acute COVID-19. The conserved cysteine and the conserved F or W are not part of the CDR3 here.

v_call,cdr3_aa
TRBV6-5,ASSQSGQARSPLH
TRBV11-2,ASKTGGKGEQY
TRBV14,ASSHRGSSGNTIY
TRBV4-3,ASSQEGGLSYEQY
TRBV11-2,ASSPTGGSLRGAYNEQF
TRBV19,ASSRTGETEAF
TRBV3-1/TRBV3-2,ASSQVQGTGELF
TRBV7-8,ASSLAGDTEAF
TRBV18,ASSPGRVSYNEQF
TRBV20-1,SAPGGTEAF
TRBV14,ASSQGLMNTEAF
TRBV7-7,ASSLRDSGVYEQF
TRBV27,ASRDTGQSFYGYT
TRBV7-9,ASSTTGPNTEAF
TRBV7-2,ASSPPVTEAF
TRBV7-3,ASSLSLGSLETQY
TRBV30,AWQTGNHEQY
TRBV30,ACAKTVNSPLH
TRBV4-3,ASSQELTGGRANEKLF
TRBV7-9,ASSLHGGRIRSYGYT
TRBV3-1/TRBV3-2,ASSPRGTSGLYEQY
TRBV9,ASSERLGGYNEQF
TRBV2,ASSDYLFQPQH
TRBV18,ASSPQGGGGNQPQH
TRBV30,AWTGNNSPLH
TRBV27,ASSLATGNEKLF
TRBV2,ASSEASRTEAF
TRBV29-1,SVDGGGYNEQF
TRBV7-9,ASSWGVGQSTDTQY
TRBV7-6,ASSTDSSPLH
TRBV28,ASSFGPYGYT
TRBV5-8,ASSYGQGARSNQPQH
TRBV4-1,ASKLTGGGQPQH
TRBV7-3,ASSSSNAGDREYSNQPQH
TRBV3-1/TRBV3-2,ASSPGRAGEYGYT
TRBV10-3,AISNPGTSMGTQY
TRBV24-1,ATSDQGIDQPQH
TRBV20-1,SASPPGVGYT
TRBV19,ATEVGGSNSPLH
TRBV2,ASSTGLADNEQF
TRBV3-1/TRBV3-2,ASSRRAAGYT
TRBV3-1/TRBV3-2,ASSQIGGWSGELF
TRBV6-5,ASTGTLANYGYT